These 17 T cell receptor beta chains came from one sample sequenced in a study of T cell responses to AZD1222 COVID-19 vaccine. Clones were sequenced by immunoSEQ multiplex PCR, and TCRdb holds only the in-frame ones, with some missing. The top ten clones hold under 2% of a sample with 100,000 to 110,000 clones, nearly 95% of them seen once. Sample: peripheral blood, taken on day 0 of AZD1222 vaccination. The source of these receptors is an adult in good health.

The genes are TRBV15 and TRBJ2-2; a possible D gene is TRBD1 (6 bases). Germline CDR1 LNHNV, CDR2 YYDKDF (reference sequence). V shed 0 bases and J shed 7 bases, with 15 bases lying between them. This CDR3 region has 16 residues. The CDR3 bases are TGTGCCACCAGCAGAGACGATTACAGGGTTGGCGGGGAGCTGTTTTTT. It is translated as CATSRDDYRVGGELFF.

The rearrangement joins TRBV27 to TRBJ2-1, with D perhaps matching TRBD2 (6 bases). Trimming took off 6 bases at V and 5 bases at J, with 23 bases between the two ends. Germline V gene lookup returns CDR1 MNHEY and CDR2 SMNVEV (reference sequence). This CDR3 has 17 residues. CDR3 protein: CASSPWEIGRGDNEQFF. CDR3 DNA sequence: TGTGCCAGCAGCCCGTGGGAAATCGGGAGAGGTGACAATGAGCAGTTCTTC.

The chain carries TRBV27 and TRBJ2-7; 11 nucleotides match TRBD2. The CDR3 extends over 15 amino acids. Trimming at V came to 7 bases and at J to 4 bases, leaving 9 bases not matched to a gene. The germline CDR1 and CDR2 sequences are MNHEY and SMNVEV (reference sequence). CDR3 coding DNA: TGTGCCAGCAAACTAGCGGGAGAGTTCGGGTACGAGCAGTACTTC. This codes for CASKLAGEFGYEQYF.

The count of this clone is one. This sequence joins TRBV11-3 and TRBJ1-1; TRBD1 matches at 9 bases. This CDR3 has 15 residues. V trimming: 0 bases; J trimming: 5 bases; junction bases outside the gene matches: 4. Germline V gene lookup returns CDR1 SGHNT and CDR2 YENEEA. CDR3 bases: TGTGCCAGCAGCTTAGAGGGACAGGGTGTGACTGAAGCTTTCTTT. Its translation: CASSLEGQGVTEAFF.

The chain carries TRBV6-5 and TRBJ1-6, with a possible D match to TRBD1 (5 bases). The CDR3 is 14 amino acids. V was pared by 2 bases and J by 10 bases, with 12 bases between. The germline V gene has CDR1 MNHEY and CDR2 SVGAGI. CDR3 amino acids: CASSYLQGGSPLHF. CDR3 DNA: TGTGCCAGCAGTTACCTCCAGGGCGGCTCACCCCTCCACTTT.

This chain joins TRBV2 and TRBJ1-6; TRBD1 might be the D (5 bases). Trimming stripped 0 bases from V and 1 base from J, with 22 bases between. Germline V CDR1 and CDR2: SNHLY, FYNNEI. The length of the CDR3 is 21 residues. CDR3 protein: CASSEAGRRGVKFSYNSPLHF. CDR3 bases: TGTGCCAGCAGTGAAGCGGGGCGGAGAGGGGTAAAGTTTTCCTATAATTCACCCCTCCACTTT.

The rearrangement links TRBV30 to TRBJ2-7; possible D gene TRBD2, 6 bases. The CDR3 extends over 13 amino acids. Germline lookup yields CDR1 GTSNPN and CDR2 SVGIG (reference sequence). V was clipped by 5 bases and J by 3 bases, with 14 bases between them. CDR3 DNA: TGTGCCTGGTCCGGGACGGGGGTCTACGAGCAGTACTTC. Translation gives CAWSGTGVYEQYF.

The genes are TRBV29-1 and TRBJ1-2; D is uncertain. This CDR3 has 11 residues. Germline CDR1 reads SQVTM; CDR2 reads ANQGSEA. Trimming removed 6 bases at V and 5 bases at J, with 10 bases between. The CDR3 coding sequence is TGCAGCGTCGCATGGATATATGGCTACACCTTC. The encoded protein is CSVAWIYGYTF.

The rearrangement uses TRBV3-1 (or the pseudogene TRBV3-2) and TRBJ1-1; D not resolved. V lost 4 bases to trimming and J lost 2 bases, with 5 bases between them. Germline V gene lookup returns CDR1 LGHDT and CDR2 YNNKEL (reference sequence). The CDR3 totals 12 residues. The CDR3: CASSPKNTEAFF. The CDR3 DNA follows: TGTGCCAGCAGCCCCAAAAACACTGAAGCTTTCTTT.

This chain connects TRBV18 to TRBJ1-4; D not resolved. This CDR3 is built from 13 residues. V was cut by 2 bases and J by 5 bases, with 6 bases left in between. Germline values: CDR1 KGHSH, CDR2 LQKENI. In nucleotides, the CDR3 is TGTGCCAGCTCACCAGCTAGGAATGAAAAACTGTTTTTT. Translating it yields CASSPARNEKLFF.

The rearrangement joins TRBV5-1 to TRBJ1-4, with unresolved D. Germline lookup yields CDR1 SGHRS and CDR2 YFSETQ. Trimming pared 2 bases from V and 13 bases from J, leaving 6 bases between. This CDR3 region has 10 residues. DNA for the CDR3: TGCGCCAGCAGCTTAGGGAGACTGTTTTTT. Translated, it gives CASSLGRLFF.

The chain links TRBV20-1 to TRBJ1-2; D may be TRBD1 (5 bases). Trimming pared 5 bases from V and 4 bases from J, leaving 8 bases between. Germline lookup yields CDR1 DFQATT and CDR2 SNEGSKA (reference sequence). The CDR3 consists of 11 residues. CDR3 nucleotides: TGCAGTGCTTGGGGGAGCTATGGCTACACCTTC. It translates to CSAWGSYGYTF.

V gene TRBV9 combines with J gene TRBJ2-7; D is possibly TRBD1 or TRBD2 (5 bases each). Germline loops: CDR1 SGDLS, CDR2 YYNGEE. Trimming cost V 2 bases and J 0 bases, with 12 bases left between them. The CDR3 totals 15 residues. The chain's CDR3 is CASSVGRLDSYEQYF. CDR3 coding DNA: TGTGCCAGCAGCGTGGGACGACTCGACTCCTACGAGCAGTACTTC. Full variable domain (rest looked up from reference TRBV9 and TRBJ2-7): DSGVTQTPKHLITATGQRVTLRCSPRSGDLSVYWYQQSLDQGLQFLIQYYNGEERAKGNILERFSAQQFPDLHSELNLSSLELGDSALYFCASSVGRLDSYEQYFGPGTRLTVT.

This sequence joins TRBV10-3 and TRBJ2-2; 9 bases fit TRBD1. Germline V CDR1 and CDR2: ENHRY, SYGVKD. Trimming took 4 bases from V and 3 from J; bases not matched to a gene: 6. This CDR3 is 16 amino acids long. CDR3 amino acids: CAISGQGGRDTGELFF. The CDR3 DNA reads TGTGCCATCAGTGGACAGGGGGGTCGTGACACCGGGGAGCTGTTTTTT.

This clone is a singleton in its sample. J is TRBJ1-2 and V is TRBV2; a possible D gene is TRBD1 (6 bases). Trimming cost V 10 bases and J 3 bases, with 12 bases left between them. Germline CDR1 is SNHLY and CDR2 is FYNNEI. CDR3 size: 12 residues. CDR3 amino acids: CATFGGHYGYTF. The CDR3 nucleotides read TGTGCCACCTTCGGGGGCCACTATGGCTACACCTTC. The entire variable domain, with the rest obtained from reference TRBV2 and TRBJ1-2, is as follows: EPEVTQTPSHQVTQMGQEVILRCVPISNHLYFYWYRQILGQKVEFLVSFYNNEISEKSEIFDDQFSVERPDGSNFTLKIRSTKLEDSAMYFCATFGGHYGYTFGSGTRLTVV.

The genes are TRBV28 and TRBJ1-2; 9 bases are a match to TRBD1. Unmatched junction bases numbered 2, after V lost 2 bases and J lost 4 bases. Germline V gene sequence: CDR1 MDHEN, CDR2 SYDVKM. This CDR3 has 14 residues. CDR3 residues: CASSLTGGFYGYTF. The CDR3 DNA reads TGTGCCAGCAGTTTAACAGGGGGCTTCTATGGCTACACCTTC.

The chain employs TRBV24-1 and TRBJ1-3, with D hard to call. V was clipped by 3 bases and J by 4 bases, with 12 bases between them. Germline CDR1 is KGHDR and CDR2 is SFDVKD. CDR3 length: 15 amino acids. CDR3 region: CATSDASRGGNTIYF. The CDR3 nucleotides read TGTGCCACCAGTGATGCCAGCCGGGGAGGAAACACCATATATTTT.